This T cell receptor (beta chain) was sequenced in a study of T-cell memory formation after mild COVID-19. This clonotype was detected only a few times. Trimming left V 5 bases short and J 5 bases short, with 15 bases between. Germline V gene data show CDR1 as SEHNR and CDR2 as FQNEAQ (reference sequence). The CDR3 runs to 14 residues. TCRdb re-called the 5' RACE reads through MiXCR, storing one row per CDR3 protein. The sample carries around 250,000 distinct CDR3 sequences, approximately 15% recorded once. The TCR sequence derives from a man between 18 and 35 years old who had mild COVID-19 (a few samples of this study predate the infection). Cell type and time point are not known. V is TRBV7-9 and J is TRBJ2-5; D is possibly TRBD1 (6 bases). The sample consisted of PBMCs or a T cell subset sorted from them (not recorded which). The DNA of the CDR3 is TGTGCCAGCAGCCCAGGGGCCTCTTGGGAGACCCAGTACTTC. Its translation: CASSPGASWETQYF.